This T cell receptor (beta chain) derives from a study of cytotoxic CD8 clonotypes in ibrutinib-treated CLL. Turning to the study itself: Sequenced samples delivered averages of around 260,000 productive templates and 90,000 or so productive rearrangements. Overall study findings and caveats: Public clonotypes, an uncommon group, contracted or remained stable on treatment.

Sequencing sought depths of 1 in 200,000 to 1 in 1 million T cells. Data came from immunoSEQ multiplex PCR; TCRdb stores just in-frame clones and leaves some out. The sample yields 200,000 to 250,000 clones, more than 65% seen once. Germline loops: CDR1 MDHEN, CDR2 SYDVKM. Trimming shortened V by 5 bases and J by 12 bases, and 17 bases separated the two germline ends. The CDR3 contains 13 residues. Regarding this clone: Its antigen is not known.

The TCR sequence derives from a human donor with chronic lymphocytic leukemia. The source material was PBMCs, sampled after 12 months of ibrutinib treatment. The chain joins TRBV28 to TRBJ2-1; the D call may be TRBD1 or TRBD2 (5 bases each). The CDR3 spells CASSQGTLGRQFF. Written as DNA, the CDR3 is TGTGCCAGCAGTCAAGGGACCCTCGGGCGGCAGTTCTTC.